These T cell receptor beta chains were read from a single sample in a study of vaccination effects on CD4 cells after COVID-19. Method: immunoSEQ multiplex PCR; TCRdb's copy keeps in-frame clones and lacks some. Counted here are roughly 45,000 clones, 72% occurring once; the ten biggest clones make up over 8.5%. The antigens of these receptors remain unknown. The source was CD4+ T cells from PBMCs cultured without peptide, collected after COVID-19 vaccination. These receptors originate from a human donor who received a COVID-19 vaccine. The CDR3 runs from the conserved cysteine through the conserved F or W. The D gene is left open where the match is weak. The size of a clone is reported for some rows only, either as once, few or many, or as a class for expanded clones.

clone size: -
D gene: TRBD1
V gene: TRBV6-5
J gene: TRBJ2-3
CDR3 DNA: TGTGCCAGCCGAACGGGACAGGGGGAAAGCGATACGCAGTATTTT
CDR3 protein: CASRTGQGESDTQYF

clone size: -
D gene: -
V gene: TRBV6-6
J gene: TRBJ2-3
CDR3 DNA: TGTGCCAGCAGTCCCCGGGGGGCCCGTACGGGCACAGATACGCAGTATTTT
CDR3 protein: CASSPRGARTGTDTQYF

clone size: -
D gene: -
V gene: TRBV25-1
J gene: TRBJ1-5
CDR3 DNA: TGTGCCAGCAGTGAAGGGGGGGACATTCCCAACAATCAGCCCCAGCATTTT
CDR3 protein: CASSEGGDIPNNQPQHF

clone size: -
D gene: TRBD2
V gene: TRBV5-4
J gene: TRBJ2-5
CDR3 DNA: TGTGCCAGCAGTCCAGCGGGAGTGGGGGTTGGGGAGACCCAGTACTTC
CDR3 protein: CASSPAGVGVGETQYF

clone size: -
D gene: TRBD1
V gene: TRBV29-1
J gene: TRBJ2-5
CDR3 DNA: TGCAGCGTGACAGGGGGACGGGAGACCCAGTACTTC
CDR3 protein: CSVTGGRETQYF

clone size: few
D gene: -
V gene: TRBV12-3/TRBV12-4
J gene: TRBJ1-1
CDR3 DNA: TGTGCCAGCAGCCCCTTTGGGGACACTGAAGCTTTCTTT
CDR3 protein: CASSPFGDTEAFF

clone size: -
D gene: -
V gene: TRBV5-6
J gene: TRBJ2-7
CDR3 DNA: TGTGCCAGCAGCTATGCGACAGGCTACGAGCAGTACTTC
CDR3 protein: CASSYATGYEQYF

clone size: -
D gene: -
V gene: TRBV5-1
J gene: TRBJ2-5
CDR3 DNA: TGCGCCAGCAGCTTGGACTTGACCCAGTACTTC
CDR3 protein: CASSLDLTQYF

clone size: -
D gene: -
V gene: TRBV6-2/TRBV6-3
J gene: TRBJ1-5
CDR3 DNA: TGTGCCAGCAGTCACTTGGGGCAGCCCCAGCATTTT
CDR3 protein: CASSHLGQPQHF

clone size: -
D gene: TRBD2
V gene: TRBV7-9
J gene: TRBJ2-1
CDR3 DNA: TGTGCCAGCAGCTCGTCTAGCGGAGGAACGAATGAGCAGTTCTTC
CDR3 protein: CASSSSSGGTNEQFF

clone size: -
D gene: -
V gene: TRBV11-2
J gene: TRBJ2-7
CDR3 DNA: TGTGCCAGCAGAACCTATTTGGGAGCCTACGAGCAGTACTTC
CDR3 protein: CASRTYLGAYEQYF

clone size: -
D gene: TRBD1
V gene: TRBV5-1
J gene: TRBJ1-6
CDR3 DNA: TGCGCCAGCAGCTTGGCTCGGACAGGCCGCTCACCCCTCCACTTT
CDR3 protein: CASSLARTGRSPLHF

clone size: -
D gene: -
V gene: TRBV7-9
J gene: TRBJ1-6
CDR3 DNA: TGTGCCAGCAGCCCCGGAGGAGGGGCACCCCTCCACTTT
CDR3 protein: CASSPGGGAPLHF

clone size: few
D gene: -
V gene: TRBV6-5
J gene: TRBJ1-5
CDR3 DNA: TGTGCCAGCTCCTCAGGGCACCTACTCAATCAGCCCCAGCATTTT
CDR3 protein: CASSSGHLLNQPQHF

clone size: -
D gene: -
V gene: TRBV2
J gene: TRBJ2-5
CDR3 DNA: TGTGCCAGCAGTAATTGGGACCCCTCCTGGATGCAGTACTTC
CDR3 protein: CASSNWDPSWMQYF

clone size: -
D gene: TRBD2
V gene: TRBV5-1
J gene: TRBJ2-7
CDR3 DNA: TGCGCCAGCAGCCCCCCCCCTAGCGGATTCAGCTCCTACGAGCAGTACTTC
CDR3 protein: CASSPPPSGFSSYEQYF

clone size: -
D gene: -
V gene: TRBV21-1
J gene: TRBJ1-5
CDR3 DNA: TGTGCCAGCAGCCCCCGATGTGGGACCCGACGGGGTATTGGCAATCAGCCCCAGCATTTT
CDR3 protein: CASSPRCGTRRGIGNQPQHF

clone size: few
D gene: TRBD1
V gene: TRBV29-1
J gene: TRBJ2-1
CDR3 DNA: TGCAGCGGAGGGACAGGCAATGAGCAGTTCTTC
CDR3 protein: CSGGTGNEQFF

clone size: -
D gene: TRBD2
V gene: TRBV5-4
J gene: TRBJ2-3
CDR3 DNA: TGTGCCAGCAGCGGGAGGCTAGCGGGAGGGACAGATACGCAGTATTTT
CDR3 protein: CASSGRLAGGTDTQYF

clone size: -
D gene: -
V gene: TRBV27
J gene: TRBJ2-3
CDR3 DNA: TGTGCCAGCAGTTTAAAAGGGTCTAGCACAGATACGCAGTATTTT
CDR3 protein: CASSLKGSSTDTQYF

clone size: -
D gene: -
V gene: TRBV6-2/TRBV6-3
J gene: TRBJ1-5
CDR3 DNA: TGTGCCAGCAGCTTGGGTCCGAGGGGCAATCAGCCCCAGCATTTT
CDR3 protein: CASSLGPRGNQPQHF

clone size: -
D gene: TRBD2
V gene: TRBV6-1
J gene: TRBJ2-1
CDR3 DNA: TGTGCCAGCAGTGGTAGAGGGACTAGCGGGGGGGCCTCTGGTAATGAGCAGTTCTTC
CDR3 protein: CASSGRGTSGGASGNEQFF

clone size: -
D gene: -
V gene: TRBV5-1
J gene: TRBJ2-3
CDR3 DNA: TGCGCCAGCAGAACAGGGCCTACCTCAGATACGCAGTATTTT
CDR3 protein: CASRTGPTSDTQYF

clone size: -
D gene: -
V gene: TRBV19
J gene: TRBJ1-5
CDR3 DNA: TGTGCCAGTATGGGGCAAAGTGTTAGCAATCAGCCCCAGCATTTT
CDR3 protein: CASMGQSVSNQPQHF

clone size: -
D gene: TRBD1
V gene: TRBV5-1
J gene: TRBJ1-2
CDR3 DNA: TGCGCCAGCAGCGTCCAGGGGGCTGACTATGGCTACACCTTC
CDR3 protein: CASSVQGADYGYTF

clone size: -
D gene: -
V gene: TRBV20-1
J gene: TRBJ2-1
CDR3 DNA: TGCAGTGCTAGAGATTTCCCAGAGGTGTTCTTC
CDR3 protein: CSARDFPEVFF

clone size: -
D gene: TRBD1
V gene: TRBV5-6
J gene: TRBJ1-2
CDR3 DNA: TGTGCCAGCAGCTTACAGGGGGCGGTTGGCTACACCTTC
CDR3 protein: CASSLQGAVGYTF

clone size: -
D gene: TRBD2
V gene: TRBV19
J gene: TRBJ2-3
CDR3 DNA: TGTGCCAGTAGTATAAGCGGGAGCAGCACAGATACGCAGTATTTT
CDR3 protein: CASSISGSSTDTQYF

clone size: -
D gene: -
V gene: TRBV4-1
J gene: TRBJ1-1
CDR3 DNA: TGCGCCAGCAGCCAAGTTATATCAGGGACATTGGGCACTGAAGCTTTCTTT
CDR3 protein: CASSQVISGTLGTEAFF

clone size: -
D gene: -
V gene: TRBV3-1/TRBV3-2
J gene: TRBJ2-1
CDR3 DNA: TGTGCCAGCAGCCCAGCCCTAGCGTTCCGGGACAATGAGCAGTTCTTC
CDR3 protein: CASSPALAFRDNEQFF

clone size: -
D gene: -
V gene: TRBV6-6
J gene: TRBJ1-2
CDR3 DNA: TGTGCCAGCAGTTACTTCACAGGGATCACCTTC
CDR3 protein: CASSYFTGITF

clone size: -
D gene: -
V gene: TRBV11-2
J gene: TRBJ2-2
CDR3 DNA: TGTGCCAGCAGCCCCGGCACGTGGCGTTCGAACACCGGGGAGCTGTTTTTT
CDR3 protein: CASSPGTWRSNTGELFF